Following are 29 T cell receptor beta chains from one sample sequenced in a study of blood T cell repertoires in COVID-19 (dated by TCRdb to the early 2020s). Libraries were made using the immunoSEQ multiplex PCR assay. This is the immuneACCESS table as TCRdb keeps it, with only in-frame sequences that have V and J called. A part of the clones is gone; compared with another copy, unresolved V genes explain less than half, and the rest is unexplained. Across this sample there are approximately 170,000 clones, with around four fifths seen only once. The ten largest clonotypes hold roughly 8% of the sample. Sequenced input: PBMCs or T cells enriched from blood (not recorded which). The receptors originated from a woman between 50 and 59 years old who had recovered from COVID-19.

This clone is a singleton in its sample. This chain connects TRBV19 to TRBJ1-5, with a possible D match to TRBD1 (5 bases). Trimming cost V 7 bases and J 4 bases, with 11 bases left between them. This CDR3 has 13 amino acids. Germline V gene sequence: CDR1 LNHDA, CDR2 SQIVND (reference sequence). This chain's CDR3 is CASTVGGNQPQHF. The CDR3 region has the DNA TGTGCCAGTACGGTGGGGGGGAATCAGCCCCAGCATTTT.

V gene TRBV4-2 combines with J gene TRBJ2-7, with TRBD1 matching over 7 bases. This CDR3 has 14 amino acids. The germline V gene encodes CDR1 LGHNA and CDR2 YNFKEQ. With V trimmed by 0 bases and J by 9 bases, 8 bases remained unmatched. DNA of the CDR3: TGTGCCAGCAGCCAAGATCGAGACAGGGCAGCGCAGTACTTC. Translated: CASSQDRDRAAQYF.

The J gene is TRBJ1-6, the V gene TRBV4-3; D gene uncertain. Between the trimmed V and J ends, which lost 0 bases and 9 bases, there was a span of 12 bases. The CDR3 spans 15 residues. Germline-derived CDR1 and CDR2 are LGHNA and YSLEER. The CDR3 DNA sequence: TGCGCCAGCAGCCAAGATCAGGTTTTTTTTTCACCCCTCCACTTT. Protein sequence: CASSQDQVFFSPLHF.

Note on this clone: The junction departs from germline at one end; a sequencing error may be responsible. The genes are TRBV6-2 or TRBV6-3 and TRBJ1-5, with TRBD1 matching over 11 bases. This CDR3 has 16 residues. CDR1 MNHEY and CDR2 SVGEGT come from the germline V gene. The CDR3 loop is CASSDPGQGGNQPQHF. The CDR3 nucleotides are TGTGCCAGCAGCGATCCGGGACAGGGGGGCAATCAACCCCAGCATTTT.

The CDR3 region has the DNA TGCGCCAGCAGCCCAGGTATTACCCAGGGTGATACGCAGTATTTT. Protein product: CASSPGITQGDTQYF. The chain combines TRBV4-3 with TRBJ2-3; D is possibly TRBD1 (5 bases). Germline assignment: CDR1 LGHNA and CDR2 YSLEER. V shed 4 bases and J shed 6 bases, with 17 bases lying between them. The CDR3 loop spans 15 amino acids.

The rearrangement joins TRBV24-1 to TRBJ2-5; D might be TRBD2 (7 bases). This CDR3 is 12 amino acids long. Germline V gene lookup returns CDR1 KGHDR and CDR2 SFDVKD. Trimming cost V 5 bases and J 7 bases, with 10 bases left between them. The CDR3 coding sequence is TGTGCCACCAGTGCAGGGGAGGGGACCCAGTACTTC. Amino acids: CATSAGEGTQYF.

This clone appeared a single time. The chain is built from TRBV7-3 and TRBJ2-3; D perhaps matches TRBD2 (5 bases). The CDR3 runs to 14 residues. Trimming took 1 base from V and 3 from J, leaving 8 bases between them. Germline V gene lookup returns CDR1 SGHTA and CDR2 FQGTGA. In DNA form, the CDR3 reads TGTGCCAGCAGCTTAAGTAGGGAGACAGATACGCAGTATTTT. Amino acid sequence: CASSLSRETDTQYF.

The chain has TRBV12-5 and TRBJ2-1; 9 bases are shared with TRBD2. V trimming: 5 bases; J trimming: 3 bases; junction bases outside the gene matches: 8. Per the germline V gene, CDR1 is LGHNT and CDR2 is FRNRAP. CDR3 length: 16 amino acids. CDR3 sequence: CASGRLAGPLYNEQFF. The CDR3, as DNA: TGTGCTAGTGGTAGGCTAGCGGGGCCGCTCTACAATGAGCAGTTCTTC.

The chain carries TRBV7-3 and TRBJ2-6; TRBD1 aligns across 10 bases. Germline V CDR1 and CDR2: SGHTA, FQGTGA. Trimming took 4 bases from V and 1 from J; bases not matched to a gene: 7. There are 18 residues in the CDR3. The CDR3 sequence: CASSSPGQGNSGANVLTF. CDR3 DNA: TGTGCCAGCAGCTCTCCGGGACAGGGGAATTCTGGGGCCAACGTCCTGACTTTC.

V usage is TRBV18 and J usage is TRBJ1-1, with TRBD1 matching over 12 bases. With V trimmed by 5 bases and J by 6 bases, 10 bases remained unmatched. This CDR3 comprises 16 residues. The germline V gene encodes CDR1 KGHSH and CDR2 LQKENI. CDR3 residues: CASSFGTGGYGAEAFF. The CDR3 nucleotides are TGTGCCAGCTCATTTGGGACAGGGGGCTACGGGGCTGAAGCTTTCTTT. Using reference TRBV18 and TRBJ1-1 for the parts outside the CDR3, the full variable domain is NAGVMQNPRHLVRRRGQEARLRCSPMKGHSHVYWYRQLPEEGLKFMVYLQKENIIDESGMPKERFSAEFPKEGPSILRIQQVVRGDSAAYFCASSFGTGGYGAEAFFGQGTRLTVV.

The rearrangement uses TRBV10-3 and TRBJ2-6; D is unresolved. CDR3 length: 13 amino acids. The V end lost 6 bases, the J end lost 2 bases, and 5 bases lay between the germline ends. The germline V gene has CDR1 ENHRY and CDR2 SYGVKD. The CDR3 DNA sequence: TGTGCCATCAGGGCCCCTGGGGCCAACGTCCTGACTTTC. It translates to CAIRAPGANVLTF.

The V gene is TRBV12-3 or TRBV12-4, the J gene TRBJ1-5; D may be TRBD1 (5 bases). This CDR3 has 13 residues. The V and J ends lost 9 bases and 5 bases respectively, with 14 bases between them. Here the CDR3 reads CASRTGGDQPQHF. In nucleotides, the CDR3 is TGTGCCAGTCGAACCGGAGGGGATCAGCCCCAGCATTTT.

V is TRBV6-2 or TRBV6-3 and J is TRBJ2-3, with TRBD1 matching 8 bases. V trimming: 6 bases; J trimming: 1 base; junction bases outside the gene matches: 6. Germline loops: CDR1 MNHEY, CDR2 SVGEGT. The CDR3 consists of 15 residues. The CDR3 nucleotides are TGTGCCAGCAGCCACCAACAGGGGGGCACAGATACGCAGTATTTT. Translation gives CASSHQQGGTDTQYF.

V is TRBV5-1 and J is TRBJ2-7; D is unclear. The CDR3 consists of 14 residues. With 4 bases removed from V and 1 base from J, the gap between germline ends came to 12 bases. Per the germline V gene, CDR1 is SGHRS and CDR2 is YFSETQ. The CDR3 DNA follows: TGCGCCAGCAGCCAAATGGCCTCATCCTACGAGCAGTACTTC. Residues: CASSQMASSYEQYF.

J is TRBJ1-1 and V is TRBV11-3, with D perhaps TRBD1 (5 bases). Germline CDR1 SGHNT, CDR2 YENEEA. Trimming took off 1 base at V and 10 bases at J, with 10 bases between the two ends. There are 12 residues in the CDR3. In DNA, the CDR3 is TGTGCCAGCAGCTTAGGAGCAGGGCGAGCTTTCTTT. Translating gives CASSLGAGRAFF.

This chain joins TRBV28 and TRBJ1-3; D remains unclear. The germline CDR1 and CDR2 sequences are MDHEN and SYDVKM. Trimming took 7 bases from V and 4 from J, leaving 14 bases between them. This CDR3 has 14 amino acids. In DNA form, the CDR3 reads TGTGCCAGCAACCCCGGGTATCCCGGAAACACCATATATTTT. This translates into CASNPGYPGNTIYF.

This clone has a single count. V is TRBV28 and J is TRBJ2-5; no definite D call. The V end was cut by 6 bases, the J end by 5 bases, with 19 bases between. Germline CDR1 and CDR2: MDHEN and SYDVKM. The CDR3 length is 15 residues. The CDR3 protein is CASSRRGKSGETQYF. As DNA, the CDR3 is TGTGCCAGCAGCAGACGCGGCAAGTCGGGTGAGACCCAGTACTTC. Supplemented by reference TRBV28 and TRBJ2-5, the full variable domain reads DVKVTQSSRYLVKRTGEKVFLECVQDMDHENMFWYRQDPGLGLRLIYFSYDVKMKEKGDIPEGYSVSREKKERFSLILESASTNQTSMYLCASSRRGKSGETQYFGPGTRLLVL.

V and J are TRBV28 and TRBJ1-2, with D maybe TRBD1 (5 bases). Deletions cut 10 bases from V and 7 bases from J, with 10 bases between. The germline CDR1 and CDR2 sequences are MDHEN and SYDVKM. The CDR3 contains 10 residues. In DNA, the CDR3 is TGTGCCACAGGCGGGGGTGGCTACACCTTC. Its translation is CATGGGGYTF.

The CDR3 DNA sequence: TGTGCCAGCTCACCAGAGGCGACAGGGTTGAATTCACCCCTCCACTTT. This translates into CASSPEATGLNSPLHF. The chain couples TRBV18 to TRBJ1-6, with 7 bases identical to TRBD1. The length of the CDR3 is 16 residues. The V and J ends lost 2 bases and 7 bases, in that order; junction bases with no gene match: 8. Germline V lookup: CDR1 KGHSH, CDR2 LQKENI.

The chain carries TRBV27 and TRBJ1-5, with 7 bases aligning to TRBD1. This CDR3 contains 14 residues. The V and J ends lost 6 bases and 4 bases, in that order; junction bases with no gene match: 6. Germline V gives CDR1 MNHEY, CDR2 SMNVEV (reference sequence). CDR3 region: CASRGTAPNQPQHF. The CDR3 coding sequence is TGTGCCAGCAGGGGGACAGCCCCTAATCAGCCCCAGCATTTT.

This clone was observed a handful of times. The chain has TRBV5-6 and TRBJ1-2; 10 nucleotides match TRBD1. This CDR3 is built from 13 residues. CDR1 SGHDT and CDR2 YYEEEE come from the germline V gene. V was pared by 4 bases and J by 4 bases, with 1 base of the junction left unmatched. The CDR3 protein is CASSRDRGYGYTF. The CDR3 DNA reads as TGTGCCAGCAGCAGGGACAGGGGCTATGGCTACACCTTC.

The V gene is TRBV28, the J gene TRBJ2-7; 8 bases match TRBD2. This CDR3 comprises 15 residues. CDR1 MDHEN and CDR2 SYDVKM come from the germline V gene. V shed 7 bases and J 5 bases; nucleotides not matched to a gene: 13. The CDR3 loop reads CASIPSGTSFDEQYF. CDR3 nucleotide sequence: TGTGCCAGCATCCCCTCCGGGACTAGTTTCGACGAGCAGTACTTC.

This clone has just a few counts. DNA of the CDR3: TGCAGCGTTGAAGATCCAGGGTTGGAGCAGTACTTC. Protein: CSVEDPGLEQYF. The chain uses TRBV29-1 and TRBJ2-7; TRBD1 is a possible D gene (5 bases). The germline V and J ends were trimmed by 0 bases and 7 bases, with 10 bases remaining between them. The CDR3 totals 12 residues. The germline gives CDR1 SQVTM, CDR2 ANQGSEA.

The chain couples TRBV12-3 or TRBV12-4 to TRBJ2-7; maybe TRBD1 (6 bases). The CDR3 has 13 residues. The V end was cut by 6 bases, the J end by 4 bases, with 13 bases between. In DNA form, the CDR3 reads TGTGCCAGCAGGAGGATAGGGGGTTACGAGCAGTACTTC. Protein: CASRRIGGYEQYF.

V is TRBV10-3 and J is TRBJ2-7, with 11 nucleotides matching TRBD2. Per germline, CDR1 ENHRY and CDR2 SYGVKD. The CDR3 is 15 amino acids. V was clipped by 2 bases and J by 5 bases; unmatched bases: 5. CDR3: CAISERSGRVDEQYF. In DNA form, the CDR3 reads TGTGCCATCAGTGAGCGTAGCGGGAGGGTCGACGAGCAGTACTTC.

This chain links TRBV11-2 with TRBJ2-3; 14 nucleotides align to TRBD2. CDR1 SGHAT and CDR2 FQNNGV come from the germline V gene. This CDR3 comprises 16 residues. With 5 bases clipped from V and 5 bases from J, the junction kept 6 bases outside the gene matches. CDR3 amino acids: CASSTRLAGGVDTQYF. CDR3 nucleotide sequence: TGTGCCAGCAGCACCCGACTAGCGGGAGGGGTAGATACGCAGTATTTT.

This sequence joins TRBV3-1 (or the pseudogene TRBV3-2) and TRBJ2-3; 9 bases are a match to TRBD2. Germline-derived CDR1 and CDR2 are LGHDT and YNNKEL (reference sequence). Unmatched junction bases numbered 4, after V lost 1 base and J lost 5 bases. The CDR3 is 15 residues long. The CDR3 region is CASSQGPAGGDTQYF. In DNA, the CDR3 is TGTGCCAGCAGCCAAGGGCCAGCGGGAGGAGATACGCAGTATTTT.

This clone has ten or more counts. This rearrangement joins TRBV19 to TRBJ1-1; D unresolved. V lost 3 bases and J 6 bases, leaving 11 bases between the germline ends. CDR3 length: 13 residues. CDR1 is LNHDA and CDR2 is SQIVND in the germline V gene (reference sequence). The CDR3 nucleotides read TGTGCCAGTAGTATGCGTTCCGAGTCTGAAGCTTTCTTT. The encoded protein is CASSMRSESEAFF.

The chain is built from TRBV2 and TRBJ2-3, with D hard to call. This CDR3 has 14 amino acids. Trimming cost V 0 bases and J 2 bases, with 6 bases left between them. Germline V gene data show CDR1 as SNHLY and CDR2 as FYNNEI. The CDR3 bases are TGTGCCAGCAGTGAAGCGCGTATCACAGATACGCAGTATTTT. Protein: CASSEARITDTQYF.